The sequence of this TCR beta chain was determined in a study of somatic mutations in cytotoxic T cells in rheumatoid arthritis. Study information: Peripheral blood samples of 30 ml EDTA were taken from patients directly after diagnosis and before treatment. Notes on the study in general: Relative to age-matched healthy controls, rheumatoid arthritis patients did not differ significantly in CD8+ T-cell clonality. Some patients, about an eighth of the roughly 60, had a largest CD8+ clone that exceeded 20% of CD8+ cells. Nobody knew which antigens the expanded CD8+ clones targeted.

CDR3 size: 13 residues. Trimming removed 1 base from V and 3 bases from J, with 7 bases in between. The germline CDR1 and CDR2 sequences are SGHTA and FQGNSA. On this clone itself: Its specificity is not known.

Only in-frame clones appear in the TCRdb table, and some are missing; sequencing was by immunoSEQ multiplex PCR. The top ten hold 26% of the sample, which has some 7,000 clones, more than 80% seen once. The chain employs TRBV7-2 and TRBJ2-7; D is undetermined. This clonotype was sampled from a woman in her seventies with rheumatoid arthritis. Sequenced: CD8+ T cells sorted from blood. The CDR3 reads CASSLGAIYEQYF. The CDR3 DNA sequence: TGTGCCAGCAGCTTAGGGGCAATCTACGAGCAGTACTTC.